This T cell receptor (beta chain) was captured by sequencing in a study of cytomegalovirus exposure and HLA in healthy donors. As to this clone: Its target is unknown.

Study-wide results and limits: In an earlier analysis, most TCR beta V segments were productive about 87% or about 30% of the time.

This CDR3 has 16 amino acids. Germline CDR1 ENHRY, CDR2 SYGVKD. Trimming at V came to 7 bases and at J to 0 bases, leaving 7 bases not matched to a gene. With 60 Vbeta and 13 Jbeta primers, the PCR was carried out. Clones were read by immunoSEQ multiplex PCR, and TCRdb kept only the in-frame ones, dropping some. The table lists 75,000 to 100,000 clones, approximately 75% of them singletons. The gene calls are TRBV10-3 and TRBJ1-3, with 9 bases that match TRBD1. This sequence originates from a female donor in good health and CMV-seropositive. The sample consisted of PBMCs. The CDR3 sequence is CAIKSTGGPSGNTIYF. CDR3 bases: TGTGCCATCAAATCAACAGGGGGCCCCTCTGGAAACACCATATATTTT.